This T cell receptor (beta chain) was retrieved from a study of blood T cell repertoires in COVID-19. Whole-study context: Samples representing acute and convalescent COVID-19 were sourced from the United States, Italy and Spain. The cDNA or gDNA used as material had been derived from T cells, B-cell-depleted T cells, or PBMCs.

The CDR3 totals 11 residues. V dropped 5 bases and J dropped 6 bases, with 8 bases sitting between them. Germline CDR1 reads SGHDT; CDR2 reads YYEEEE. In the source study's methods: Amplification from reference gene primers served as the basis for estimated nucleated cell counts. Libraries were prepared by immunoSEQ multiplex PCR; TCRdb keeps only in-frame clonotypes and omits some of them. V and J calls and clone size are those listed in that table; D and trimming were worked out from the DNA. The sample includes approximately 280,000 clones, about nine tenths seen only once; the top ten take less than 2.5%.

The sequence derives from a man aged 45-60 years with acute or convalescent COVID-19. The sample consisted of peripheral blood. The V call is TRBV5-6, the J call TRBJ1-1; D gene uncertain. Here the CDR3 reads CASRNSAEAFF. The CDR3 nucleotides are TGTGCCAGCAGGAACTCGGCTGAAGCTTTCTTT.